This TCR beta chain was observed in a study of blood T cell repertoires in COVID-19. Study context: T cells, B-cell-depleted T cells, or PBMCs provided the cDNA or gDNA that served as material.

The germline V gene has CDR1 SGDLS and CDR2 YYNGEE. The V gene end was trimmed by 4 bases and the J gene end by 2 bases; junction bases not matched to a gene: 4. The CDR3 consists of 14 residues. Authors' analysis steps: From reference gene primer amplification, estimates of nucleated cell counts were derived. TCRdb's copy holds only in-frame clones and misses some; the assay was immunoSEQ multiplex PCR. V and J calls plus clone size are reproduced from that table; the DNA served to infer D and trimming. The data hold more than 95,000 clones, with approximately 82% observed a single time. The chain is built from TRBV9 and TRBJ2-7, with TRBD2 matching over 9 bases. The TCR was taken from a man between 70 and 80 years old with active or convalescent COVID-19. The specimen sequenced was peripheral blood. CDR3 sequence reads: CASSPASGAYEQYF. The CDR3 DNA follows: TGTGCCAGCAGCCCAGCTAGCGGGGCCTACGAGCAGTACTTC.